This TCR beta chain emerged from a study of sequential checkpoint blockade in melanoma. About the research overall: Randomization was 1:1 between first-line nivolumab→ipilimumab and ipilimumab→nivolumab.

The treatment was: randomized to nivolumab then ipilimumab (arm A) or the reverse (arm B). Germline-derived CDR1 and CDR2 are SGHNT and YYREEE (reference sequence). CDR3 size: 13 residues. V dropped 0 bases and J dropped 5; count of bases not matched to a gene: 1. Assay used: immunoSEQ multiplex PCR; TCRdb lists only in-frame clones, some missing. The sample includes roughly 13,000 clones, approximately 52% of them seen just once. This rearrangement joins TRBV5-4 to TRBJ2-5, with 7 bases that match TRBD1. Material: CD8+ T cells sorted from blood (inferred from file names), obtained from a patient given nivolumab and ipilimumab in sequence. This sequence was found in a human donor with melanoma. CDR3 nucleotides: TGTGCCAGCAGCTTGGAACAGGGGGAGACCCAGTACTTC. Translated, it gives CASSLEQGETQYF.